This T cell receptor (beta chain) comes out of a study of cytomegalovirus exposure and HLA in healthy donors. With regard to this clone: The antigen remains undetermined.

The PCR used 60 Vbeta and 13 Jbeta primers. Measured with immunoSEQ multiplex PCR; TCRdb has only the in-frame clones, and not every one. The repertoire holds about 160,000 clones, with approximately 80% as singletons. Regarding the study as a whole: TRBV6-2, TRBV6-3 and some other V segments were excluded as indistinguishable. A later analysis appeared to link common viral pathogens to several of the most significant clusters.

Trimming removed 4 bases from V and 1 base from J, with 8 bases in between. The CDR3 sequence is 14 residues long. Germline CDR1 MGHRA, CDR2 YSYEKL. The V and J genes are TRBV4-1 and TRBJ1-5; D might be TRBD1 (5 bases). Material for sequencing was PBMCs. The sequence was obtained from a man aged 30 to 39 in good health and CMV-seropositive. CDR3 sequence: CASSPGGSNQPQHF. DNA of the CDR3: TGCGCCAGCAGCCCGGGGGGGAGCAATCAGCCCCAGCATTTT.